These 31 T cell receptor beta chains share one sample of origin, sequenced in a study of T cell responses to AZD1222 COVID-19 vaccine. Repertoires were generated with immunoSEQ multiplex PCR, while TCRdb's copy carries only in-frame clones and drops some. This sample has 140,000 or so clones, with around 91% found just once. The sample in question was peripheral blood, obtained on day 0 of AZD1222 vaccination. These receptors originate from an adult in good health.

The V gene is TRBV11-2, the J gene TRBJ1-3; 9 bases are shared with TRBD1. The trim removed 5 bases at V and 4 bases at J, leaving 9 bases unmatched. The CDR3 has 16 residues. Per the germline V gene, CDR1 is SGHAT and CDR2 is FQNNGV. The CDR3 sequence: CASSLGQGSYGNTIYF. CDR3 nucleotide sequence: TGTGCCAGCAGCCTCGGACAGGGGTCATACGGAAACACCATATATTTT.

The chain combines TRBV7-6 with TRBJ2-1, with TRBD2 matching 10 bases. Germline V lookup: CDR1 SGHVS, CDR2 FNYEAQ. V lost 4 bases to trimming and J lost 6 bases; unmatched junction nucleotides: 9. The CDR3 consists of 16 residues. DNA for the CDR3: TGTGCCAGCAGCTCCCTAGCGGGGGCTGAGGTCAATGAGCAGTTCTTC. Its translation: CASSSLAGAEVNEQFF.

The chain joins TRBV29-1 to TRBJ1-1; D remains ambiguous. The CDR3 runs 12 residues. The V gene lost 3 bases and the J gene lost 2 bases, with 7 bases spanning the gap. From germline, CDR1 is SQVTM and CDR2 ANQGSEA. The DNA of the CDR3 is TGCAGCGTTGAGGGGATAAACACTGAAGCTTTCTTT. This codes for CSVEGINTEAFF.

J is TRBJ1-2 and V is TRBV15; 10 bases match TRBD1. V lost 6 bases to trimming and J lost 3 bases; unmatched junction nucleotides: 16. CDR1 LNHNV and CDR2 YYDKDF come from the germline V gene (reference sequence). This CDR3 is built from 18 residues. The CDR3 sequence: CATRGTFRGQGYDYGYTF. CDR3 nucleotides: TGTGCCACCAGAGGCACATTTAGGGGACAGGGGTACGACTATGGCTACACCTTC. Full variable domain (remainder filled in from reference TRBV15 and TRBJ1-2): DAMVIQNPRYQVTQFGKPVTLSCSQTLNHNVMYWYQQKSSQAPKLLFHYYDKDFNNEADTPDNFQSRRPNTSFCFLDIRSPGLGDTAMYLCATRGTFRGQGYDYGYTFGSGTRLTVV.

V gene TRBV3-1 (or the pseudogene TRBV3-2) combines with J gene TRBJ1-1, with 7 bases fitting TRBD1. V was pared by 6 bases and J by 1 base, with 8 bases of the junction left unmatched. The CDR3 sequence is 15 residues long. Germline CDR1 reads LGHDT; CDR2 reads YNNKEL (reference sequence). The CDR3 nucleotides are TGTGCCAGCAGTCTTCCCGGGACAGCGAACACTGAAGCTTTCTTT. Protein sequence: CASSLPGTANTEAFF.

This clone was seen a few times. This chain connects TRBV5-8 to TRBJ1-1; no reliable D call. The CDR3 is 13 amino acids. The germline CDR1 and CDR2 sequences are SGHTS and YDEGEE. Between the trimmed V and J ends, which lost 4 bases and 0 bases, there was a span of 7 bases. Here the CDR3 reads CASSAGLNTEAFF. DNA of the CDR3: TGTGCCAGCAGCGCCGGATTGAACACTGAAGCTTTCTTT.

The rearrangement joins TRBV25-1 to TRBJ1-2; D might be TRBD1 (6 bases). In germline, CDR1 is MGHDK, CDR2 SYGVNS. This CDR3 spans 13 amino acids. The V end lost 4 bases, the J end lost 3 bases, and 9 bases lay between the germline ends. CDR3 in DNA: TGTGCCAGCAGTGGAGGACAGTACTATGGCTACACCTTC. Its translation: CASSGGQYYGYTF.

The V and J genes are TRBV7-9 and TRBJ1-2, with 9 bases identical to TRBD1. With V trimmed by 5 bases and J by 4 bases, 5 bases remained unmatched. From germline, CDR1 is SEHNR and CDR2 FQNEAQ (reference sequence). The CDR3 loop spans 14 amino acids. In nucleotides, the CDR3 is TGTGCCAGCAGCCCGGGACAGGGCGTCTATGGCTACACCTTC. Its protein is CASSPGQGVYGYTF.

V and J are TRBV9 and TRBJ1-6; D not certain. This CDR3 is 14 amino acids long. Germline V gene data show CDR1 as SGDLS and CDR2 as YYNGEE. The V end lost 2 bases, the J end lost 10 bases, and 13 bases lay between the germline ends. CDR3 sequence reads: CASSVGSSWSPLHF. CDR3 DNA sequence: TGTGCCAGCAGCGTCGGCTCCTCGTGGTCACCCCTCCACTTT.

The gene calls are TRBV3-1 (or the pseudogene TRBV3-2) and TRBJ2-1; 10 nucleotides line up with TRBD2. V was pared by 10 bases and J by 7 bases, with 10 bases of the junction left unmatched. Germline CDR1 is LGHDT and CDR2 is YNNKEL (reference sequence). This CDR3 has 14 residues. This chain's CDR3 is CAKAKREGPNEQFF. The CDR3 DNA reads as TGTGCCAAAGCCAAGCGGGAGGGCCCAAATGAGCAGTTCTTC.

The V gene is TRBV6-5, the J gene TRBJ1-3; TRBD1 matches at 8 bases. Unmatched junction bases numbered 4, after V lost 6 bases and J lost 6 bases. CDR1 is MNHEY and CDR2 is SVGAGI in the germline V gene. The CDR3 consists of 13 residues. CDR3 protein: CASRQGALNTIYF. CDR3 bases: TGTGCCAGCAGGCAGGGGGCCCTAAACACCATATATTTT.

This clone was detected only a few times. The chain has TRBV27 and TRBJ1-5; D possibly corresponds to TRBD1 (6 bases). The germline V and J ends were trimmed by 7 bases and 0 bases, with 13 bases remaining between them. This CDR3 spans 15 amino acids. Germline loops: CDR1 MNHEY, CDR2 SMNVEV (reference sequence). CDR3: CASKNQGSSNQPQHF. CDR3 coding DNA: TGTGCCAGCAAAAACCAGGGGTCTAGCAATCAGCCCCAGCATTTT.

The chain has TRBV27 and TRBJ1-1; tentatively, D is TRBD1 (5 bases). This CDR3 has 14 residues. The V gene's germline CDR1 is MNHEY and CDR2 SMNVEV (reference sequence). V was trimmed by 0 bases and J by 6 bases, leaving 11 bases between them. The CDR3 sequence: CASSLSNRRSEAFF. The CDR3 region has the DNA TGTGCCAGCAGTTTATCGAACAGGCGGTCTGAAGCTTTCTTT.

This chain links TRBV2 with TRBJ1-2; no clear D gene. Germline CDR1 SNHLY, CDR2 FYNNEI. V lost 2 bases to trimming and J lost 2 bases, with 9 bases between them. The CDR3 loop spans 14 amino acids. CDR3 in amino acids: CASSEQDGNYGYTF. CDR3 nucleotides: TGTGCCAGCAGTGAACAGGACGGAAACTATGGCTACACCTTC.

The rearrangement links TRBV5-1 to TRBJ2-1; no clear D. V lost 4 bases and J lost 5, with 13 bases in between. Germline lookup yields CDR1 SGHRS and CDR2 YFSETQ. CDR3 length: 14 amino acids. This CDR3 reads CASSLQYGDNEQFF. The DNA for the CDR3 is TGCGCCAGCAGCCTCCAATATGGAGACAATGAGCAGTTCTTC. Combining the CDR3 with reference TRBV5-1 and TRBJ2-1 gives the whole variable domain KAGVTQTPRYLIKTRGQQVTLSCSPISGHRSVSWYQQTPGQGLQFLFEYFSETQRNKGNFPGRFSGRQFSNSRSEMNVSTLELGDSALYLCASSLQYGDNEQFFGPGTRLTVL.

DNA for the CDR3: TGTGCCAGCAGCCGGGGGACGGCGGATTATGGCTACACCTTC. Its translation is CASSRGTADYGYTF. The gene calls are TRBV3-1 (or the pseudogene TRBV3-2) and TRBJ1-2; a possible D gene is TRBD1 (5 bases). CDR1 is LGHDT and CDR2 is YNNKEL in the germline V gene (reference sequence). Trimming stripped 4 bases from V and 5 bases from J, with 14 bases between. This CDR3 has 14 amino acids.

The gene calls are TRBV6-2 or TRBV6-3 and TRBJ2-6; D remains ambiguous. The V end lost 0 bases, the J end lost 4 bases, and 13 bases lay between the germline ends. Germline V lookup: CDR1 MNHEY, CDR2 SVGEGT. The CDR3 is 17 amino acids. CDR3 nucleotides: TGTGCCAGCAGTTACTCGAGAAACCTGCGAGGGGCCAACGTCCTGACTTTC. This encodes CASSYSRNLRGANVLTF.

V gene TRBV15 combines with J gene TRBJ1-4; unclear D gene. CDR1 LNHNV and CDR2 YYDKDF come from the germline V gene (reference sequence). Trimming pared 3 bases from V and 0 bases from J, leaving 8 bases between. The CDR3 has 15 amino acids. CDR3 bases: TGTGCCACCAGCAGCGACCGTGCAACTAATGAAAAACTGTTTTTT. It encodes CATSSDRATNEKLFF.

The CDR3 DNA reads TGTGCCAGCAGTCCCCTAGGCGGCAGGGCTAACTATGGCTACACCTTC. Translation: CASSPLGGRANYGYTF. This sequence joins TRBV6-2 or TRBV6-3 and TRBJ1-2; possibly TRBD1 for D (5 bases). The length of the CDR3 is 16 residues. CDR1 is MNHEY and CDR2 is SVGEGT in the germline V gene. V shed 5 bases and J shed 0 bases, with 16 bases lying between them.

This chain joins TRBV7-9 and TRBJ1-1; D is unclear. This CDR3 is 11 amino acids long. Germline CDR1 and CDR2: SEHNR and FQNEAQ (reference sequence). Trimming pared 6 bases from V and 11 bases from J, leaving 13 bases between. The CDR3 loop reads CASSTGLGAFF. The CDR3 region has the DNA TGTGCCAGCAGTACGGGGTTGGGGGCTTTCTTT.

The chain is built from TRBV30 and TRBJ2-6, with D unresolved. Germline values: CDR1 GTSNPN, CDR2 SVGIG (reference sequence). CDR3 length equals 13 residues. Trimming shortened V by 5 bases and J by 2 bases, and 7 bases separated the two germline ends. CDR3 in amino acids: CAWLGPGANVLTF. CDR3 in DNA: TGTGCCTGGCTAGGTCCTGGGGCCAACGTCCTGACTTTC.

CDR3 sequence (DNA): TGTGCCACCAGTGACCGACCCGGGACAGGGGACACTGAAGCTTTCTTT. Its protein is CATSDRPGTGDTEAFF. V gene TRBV24-1 combines with J gene TRBJ1-1, with 10 bases aligning to TRBD1. Germline values: CDR1 KGHDR, CDR2 SFDVKD. CDR3 size: 16 residues. Unmatched junction bases numbered 7, after V lost 4 bases and J lost 3 bases.

The chain uses TRBV2 and TRBJ2-3, with D unresolved. V was cut by 0 bases and J by 9 bases, with 16 bases left in between. The CDR3 is made up of 15 amino acids. CDR1 SNHLY and CDR2 FYNNEI come from the germline V gene. The CDR3 DNA follows: TGTGCCAGCAGTGAAGCGCGAGCTGCCGGCGTCACGCAGTATTTT. Translating it yields CASSEARAAGVTQYF. Variable domain in full (rest from reference TRBV2 and TRBJ2-3): EPEVTQTPSHQVTQMGQEVILRCVPISNHLYFYWYRQILGQKVEFLVSFYNNEISEKSEIFDDQFSVERPDGSNFTLKIRSTKLEDSAMYFCASSEARAAGVTQYFGPGTRLTVL.

This sequence joins TRBV6-5 and TRBJ1-4; the D is unclear. Trimming stripped 7 bases from V and 4 bases from J, with 7 bases between. Looked up from germline, CDR1 is MNHEY and CDR2 is SVGAGI. The CDR3 is 12 amino acids. The CDR3 DNA sequence: TGTGCCAGCATAAACAGTAATGAAAAACTGTTTTTT. Translated: CASINSNEKLFF.

The chain employs TRBV6-5 and TRBJ2-7, with D uncertain. The CDR3 totals 14 residues. Germline CDR1 is MNHEY and CDR2 is SVGAGI. Trimming took off 7 bases at V and 0 bases at J, with 13 bases between the two ends. The CDR3 protein is CASTLDANSYEQYF. The CDR3 region has the DNA TGTGCCAGCACCCTGGACGCCAACTCCTACGAGCAGTACTTC.

The gene calls are TRBV9 and TRBJ1-6; tentatively, D is TRBD1 (6 bases). Germline V CDR1 and CDR2: SGDLS, YYNGEE. CDR3 length equals 19 residues. The ends were cut back, 0 bases at V and 0 bases at J, with 16 bases in the middle. The CDR3 spells CASSVGPRTVSSYNSPLHF. As DNA, the CDR3 is TGTGCCAGCAGCGTAGGCCCACGGACAGTGAGCTCCTATAATTCACCCCTCCACTTT.

The chain carries TRBV6-5 and TRBJ1-1; D gene ambiguous. V was pared by 5 bases and J by 7 bases, with 14 bases between. Germline loops: CDR1 MNHEY, CDR2 SVGAGI. The CDR3 is made up of 13 amino acids. DNA of the CDR3: TGTGCCAGCAGTCTATCGGCAGACCTTGAAGCTTTCTTT. This sequence encodes CASSLSADLEAFF.

The gene calls are TRBV2 and TRBJ1-2; D remains ambiguous. V was shortened by 4 bases and J by 8 bases, with 11 bases between the two germline ends. Germline lookup yields CDR1 SNHLY and CDR2 FYNNEI. The CDR3 spans 12 residues. CDR3 region: CASSANNGGYTF. For the CDR3, the DNA is TGTGCCAGCAGTGCCAACAATGGAGGCTACACCTTC. The whole variable domain, filled in from reference TRBV2 and TRBJ1-2, reads EPEVTQTPSHQVTQMGQEVILRCVPISNHLYFYWYRQILGQKVEFLVSFYNNEISEKSEIFDDQFSVERPDGSNFTLKIRSTKLEDSAMYFCASSANNGGYTFGSGTRLTVV.

This chain uses TRBV19 with TRBJ2-3; D unclear. The germline CDR1 and CDR2 sequences are LNHDA and SQIVND (reference sequence). The CDR3 totals 15 residues. Trimming cost V 1 base and J 7 bases, with 15 bases left between them. The CDR3 region is CASSIASKGMNTQYF. CDR3 bases: TGTGCCAGTAGTATAGCTTCCAAGGGAATGAATACGCAGTATTTT.

V usage is TRBV5-3 and J usage is TRBJ2-7; TRBD1 might be the D (6 bases). TRBV5-3 is treated as an ORF (open reading frame) with a function not yet certain. The CDR3 length is 17 residues. The V and J ends lost 3 bases and 0 bases respectively, with 19 bases between them. CDR3 amino acids: CARSWKKTGPPSYEQYF. CDR3 in DNA: TGTGCCAGAAGCTGGAAAAAAACAGGGCCCCCCTCCTACGAGCAGTACTTC.

This clone was detected only a few times. V gene TRBV10-3 combines with J gene TRBJ2-1; D is possibly TRBD2 (6 bases). The CDR3 loop spans 12 amino acids. From germline, CDR1 is ENHRY and CDR2 SYGVKD. V was pared by 8 bases and J by 8 bases, with 13 bases between. Written as DNA, the CDR3 is TGTGCCATCGGGGACTTTCAGGATGAGCAGTTCTTC. As protein: CAIGDFQDEQFF.